This entry describes one TCR beta chain. Its cognate antigen is unknown. This sample is drawn from a study of cytomegalovirus exposure and HLA in healthy donors. General study points: Immune exposure was documented only through CMV serostatus. In a later analysis, a missense DCLRE1C variant was linked to TCR beta V- and J-gene trimming. The authors judged a highly shared variant cluster likely a sequencing artifact.

With 60 Vbeta and 13 Jbeta primers, the PCR was carried out. How the authors handled the data: Roughly 81 million unique TCR beta chains, 9 million to 14 million shared, were counted in a later analysis. Sequenced by immunoSEQ multiplex PCR; TCRdb stores in-frame clones only, minus some. The V and J calls and clone size come from that table; D and trimming were worked out from the DNA. Recorded for this sample: tens of thousands of clones. Trimming left V 1 base short and J 7 bases short, with 14 bases between. The CDR3 has 15 residues. Germline V gives CDR1 SGHAT, CDR2 FQNNGV. The chain recombines TRBV11-2 with TRBJ1-5, with a tentative D call TRBD1 (6 bases). Sequencing was performed on PBMCs. This TCR was recovered from a woman aged 55 to 70 in good health and CMV-seronegative. CDR3 nucleotide sequence: TGTGCCAGCAGCTTAGGCGGTCAGGGGCGCCAGCCCCAGCATTTT. Translating it yields CASSLGGQGRQPQHF.